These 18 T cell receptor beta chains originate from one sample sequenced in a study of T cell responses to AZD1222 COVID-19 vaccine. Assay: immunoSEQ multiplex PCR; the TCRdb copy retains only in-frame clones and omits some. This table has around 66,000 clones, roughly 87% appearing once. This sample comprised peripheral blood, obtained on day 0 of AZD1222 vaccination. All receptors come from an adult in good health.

CDR3 amino acids: CASSVGPATQETQYF. As DNA, the CDR3 is TGTGCCAGCAGCGTAGGGCCTGCGACCCAAGAGACCCAGTACTTC. The chain carries TRBV9 and TRBJ2-5; D uncertain. CDR3 length equals 15 residues. Per the germline V gene, CDR1 is SGDLS and CDR2 is YYNGEE. The V and J ends lost 0 bases and 1 base respectively, with 10 bases between them. The variable domain in full, with the rest retrieved from reference TRBV9 and TRBJ2-5, is DSGVTQTPKHLITATGQRVTLRCSPRSGDLSVYWYQQSLDQGLQFLIQYYNGEERAKGNILERFSAQQFPDLHSELNLSSLELGDSALYFCASSVGPATQETQYFGPGTRLLVL.

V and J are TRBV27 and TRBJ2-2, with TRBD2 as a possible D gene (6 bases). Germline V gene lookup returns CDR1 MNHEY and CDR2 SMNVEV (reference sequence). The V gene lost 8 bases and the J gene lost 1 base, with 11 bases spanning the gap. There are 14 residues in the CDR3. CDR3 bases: TGTGCCAGCTGCCGGAGGGAGAACACCGGGGAGCTGTTTTTT. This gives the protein CASCRRENTGELFF.

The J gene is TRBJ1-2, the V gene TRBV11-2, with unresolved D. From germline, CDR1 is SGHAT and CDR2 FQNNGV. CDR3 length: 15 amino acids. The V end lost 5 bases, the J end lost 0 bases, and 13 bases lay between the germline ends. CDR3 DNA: TGTGCCAGCAGCCCGGAGGGTACCCCTAACTATGGCTACACCTTC. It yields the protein CASSPEGTPNYGYTF.

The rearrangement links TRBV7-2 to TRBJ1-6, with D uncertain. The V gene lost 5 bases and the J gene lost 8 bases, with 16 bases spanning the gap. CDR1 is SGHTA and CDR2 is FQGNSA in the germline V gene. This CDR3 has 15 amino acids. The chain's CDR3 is CASSQRVGRDSPLHF. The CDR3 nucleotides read TGTGCCAGCAGCCAAAGGGTAGGGCGGGATTCACCCCTCCACTTT.

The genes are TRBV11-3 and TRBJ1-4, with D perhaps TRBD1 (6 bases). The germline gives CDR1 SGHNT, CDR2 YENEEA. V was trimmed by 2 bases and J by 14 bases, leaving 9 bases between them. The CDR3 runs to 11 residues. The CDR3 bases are TGTGCCAGCAGCTTACAGGGGCCTCTGTTTTTT. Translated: CASSLQGPLFF.

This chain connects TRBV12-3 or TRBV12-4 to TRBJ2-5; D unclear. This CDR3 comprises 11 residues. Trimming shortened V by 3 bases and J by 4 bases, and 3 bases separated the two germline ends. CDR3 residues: CASSFRETQYF. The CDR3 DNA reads TGTGCCAGCAGTTTTCGAGAGACCCAGTACTTC.

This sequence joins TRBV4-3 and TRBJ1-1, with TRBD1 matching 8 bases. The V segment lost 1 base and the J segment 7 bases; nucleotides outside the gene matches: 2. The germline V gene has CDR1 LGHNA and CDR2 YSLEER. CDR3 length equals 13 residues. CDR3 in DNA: TGCGCCAGCAGCCAAGGACAGGGGATTGAAGCTTTCTTT. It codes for CASSQGQGIEAFF.

The CDR3: CASPRWYEQYF. CDR3 nucleotide sequence: TGTGCCTCTCCGCGGTGGTACGAGCAGTACTTC. The chain has TRBV28 and TRBJ2-7, with D unclear. Germline values: CDR1 MDHEN, CDR2 SYDVKM. V lost 11 bases to trimming and J lost 4 bases, with 12 bases between them. The CDR3 loop spans 11 amino acids.

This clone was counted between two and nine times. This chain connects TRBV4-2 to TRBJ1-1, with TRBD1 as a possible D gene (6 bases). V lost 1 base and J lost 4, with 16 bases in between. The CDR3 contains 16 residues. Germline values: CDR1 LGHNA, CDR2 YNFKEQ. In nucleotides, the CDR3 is TGTGCCAGCAGCCAAGGTTGGGGGCAGGGTGGCACTGAAGCTTTCTTT. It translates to CASSQGWGQGGTEAFF.

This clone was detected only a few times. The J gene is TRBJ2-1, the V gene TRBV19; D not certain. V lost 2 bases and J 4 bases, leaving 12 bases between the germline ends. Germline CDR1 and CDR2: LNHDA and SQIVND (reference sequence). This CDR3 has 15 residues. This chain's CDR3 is CASSIWADLYNEQFF. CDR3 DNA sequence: TGTGCCAGTAGTATATGGGCGGACCTTTACAATGAGCAGTTCTTC.

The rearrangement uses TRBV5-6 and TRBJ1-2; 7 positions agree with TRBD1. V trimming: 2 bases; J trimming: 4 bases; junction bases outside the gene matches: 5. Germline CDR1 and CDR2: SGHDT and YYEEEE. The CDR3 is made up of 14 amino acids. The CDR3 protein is CASSLGQAGYGYTF. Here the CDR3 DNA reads TGTGCCAGCAGCTTAGGACAGGCCGGCTATGGCTACACCTTC.

The DNA for the CDR3 is TGTGCCAGCAGCCCGACAAAAGGCGGGGGCCAGGCAGTAGCTTTCTTT. As protein: CASSPTKGGGQAVAFF. The chain uses TRBV9 and TRBJ1-1, with a tentative D call TRBD1 (6 bases). This CDR3 has 16 residues. CDR1 SGDLS and CDR2 YYNGEE come from the germline V gene. Trimming left V 4 bases short and J 10 bases short, with 26 bases between. Supplemented by reference TRBV9 and TRBJ1-1, the full variable domain reads DSGVTQTPKHLITATGQRVTLRCSPRSGDLSVYWYQQSLDQGLQFLIQYYNGEERAKGNILERFSAQQFPDLHSELNLSSLELGDSALYFCASSPTKGGGQAVAFFGQGTRLTVV.

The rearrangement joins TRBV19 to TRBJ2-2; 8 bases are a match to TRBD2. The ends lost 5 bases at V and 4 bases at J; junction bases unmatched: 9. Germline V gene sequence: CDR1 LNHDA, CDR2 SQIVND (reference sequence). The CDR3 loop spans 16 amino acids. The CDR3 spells CASSLAGTRITGELFF. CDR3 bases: TGTGCCAGTAGTTTGGCCGGGACTAGAATCACCGGGGAGCTGTTTTTT.

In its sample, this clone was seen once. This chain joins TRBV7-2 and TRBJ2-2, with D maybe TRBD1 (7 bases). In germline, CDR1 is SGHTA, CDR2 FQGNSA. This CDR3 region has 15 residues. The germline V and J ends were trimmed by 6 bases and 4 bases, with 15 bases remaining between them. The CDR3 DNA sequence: TGTGCCAGCAGTCGTCAGGGGGGCCCCACCGGGGAGCTGTTTTTT. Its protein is CASSRQGGPTGELFF.

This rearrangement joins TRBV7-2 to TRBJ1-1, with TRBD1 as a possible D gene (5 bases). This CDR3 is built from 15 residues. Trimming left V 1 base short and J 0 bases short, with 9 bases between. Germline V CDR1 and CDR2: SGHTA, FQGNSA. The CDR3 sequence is CASSLVGRVNTEAFF. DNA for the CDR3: TGTGCCAGCAGCTTAGTAGGCAGGGTGAACACTGAAGCTTTCTTT.

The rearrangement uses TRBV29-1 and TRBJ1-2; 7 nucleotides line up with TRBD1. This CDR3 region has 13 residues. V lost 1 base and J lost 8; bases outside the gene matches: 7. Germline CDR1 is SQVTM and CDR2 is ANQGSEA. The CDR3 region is CSVEAETGIGYTF. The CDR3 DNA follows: TGCAGCGTTGAAGCCGAGACAGGGATAGGCTACACCTTC.

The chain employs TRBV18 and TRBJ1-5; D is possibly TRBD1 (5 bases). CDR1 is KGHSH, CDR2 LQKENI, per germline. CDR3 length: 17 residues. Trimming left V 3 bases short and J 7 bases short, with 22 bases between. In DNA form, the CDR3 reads TGTGCCAGCTCACCCATGAAAGCCAGGGATGGGGGACAGCCCCAGCATTTT. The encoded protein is CASSPMKARDGGQPQHF.

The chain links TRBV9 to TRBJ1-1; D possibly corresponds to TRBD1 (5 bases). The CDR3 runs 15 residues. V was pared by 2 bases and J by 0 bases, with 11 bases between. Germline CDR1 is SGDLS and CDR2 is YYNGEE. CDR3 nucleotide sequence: TGTGCCAGCAGCGTTAATCCAGGGTTGAACACTGAAGCTTTCTTT. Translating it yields CASSVNPGLNTEAFF.